This TCR beta chain derives from a study of T cell changes during pregnancy in multiple sclerosis (dated by TCRdb to about 2019). Background on the whole study: In women with multiple sclerosis, the researchers looked at how the T cell repertoire shifted as pregnancy progressed.

The CDR3, cysteine through phenylalanine, is 13 amino acids long. The retained sequence is limited to the CDR3, 39 bases, with the frame set at the first base. V lost 6 bases and J lost 2 bases; the stretch between them is 8 bases long. In the germline V gene (reference sequence), CDR1 corresponds to MNHEY and CDR2 to SMNVEV. To note about this clone: No antigen is known for it. Base quality data are lacking; no much larger clone is found one base away.

The protocol used for the library was the immunoSEQ multiplex PCR assay. In its TCRdb copy, this immuneACCESS table keeps in-frame sequences only and misses some clones. Where compared with another copy, unresolved V genes explain less than half of these, and the others have no known cause. Recorded for this sample are 40,000 or so clones; 90% to 95% of them occurred a single time. The ten top clones hold 8.1% of the sample. The sequencing used CD8+ T cells from peripheral blood mononuclear cells, collected in the third trimester of pregnancy. The chain links TRBV27 with TRBJ2-1; TRBD2 is a weak D gene call, 5 bases matching. The clonotype was recovered from a female donor with multiple sclerosis, enrolled in a pregnancy study. The CDR3 region reads CASSFGTYNEQFF. The base sequence is TGTGCCAGCAGCTTCGGGACCTACAATGAGCAGTTCTTC.